Shown below are 8 T cell receptor beta chains from a single sample sequenced in a study. MiXCR, applied by TCRdb to the 5' RACE reads, yields one record per CDR3 protein. The sample shows about 23,000 distinct CDR3 sequences, under 40% of them seen only once. Material: tumor-infiltrating naive CD4+ T cells sorted from the breast tumor. As to subset: naive CD4+ T cells, CD4+CD45RA+CD25-. Receptor source: a female donor with breast cancer.

This clonotype was counted only a few times. This chain joins TRBV15 and TRBJ2-1; 8 nucleotides agree with TRBD2. Germline CDR1 is LNHNV and CDR2 is YYDKDF (reference sequence). This CDR3 is built from 14 residues. J gave up 10 bases and V 4 bases, and 9 bases lay outside the gene matches. The CDR3 loop is CATSTQREFLEQFF. CDR3 sequence (DNA): TGTGCCACCAGCACACAGCGGGAGTTTTTAGAGCAGTTCTTC.

This clonotype was picked up many times. V gene TRBV6-6 combines with J gene TRBJ2-4; no reliable D call. The CDR3 loop spans 16 amino acids. V lost 0 bases to trimming and J lost 0 bases, with 9 bases between them. CDR1 is MNHNY and CDR2 is SVGAGI in the germline V gene (reference sequence). CDR3 in DNA: TGTGCCAGCAGTTACTCGGGTTTTTTAGCCAAAAACATTCAGTACTTC. This codes for CASSYSGFLAKNIQYF.

By sample share, this clonotype is medium-sized (0.01 to 0.1%). The V call is TRBV6-5, the J call TRBJ2-1; D unresolved. This CDR3 comprises 13 residues. V was trimmed by 6 bases and J by 3 bases, leaving 9 bases between them. Germline CDR1 is MNHEY and CDR2 is SVGAGI. The CDR3 here is CASRRKDYNEQFF. In nucleotides, the CDR3 is TGTGCCAGCAGACGGAAAGACTACAATGAGCAGTTCTTC.

This clonotype was observed at least ten times. This chain uses TRBV6-1 with TRBJ2-7; D uncertain. The CDR3 is made up of 13 amino acids. The germline CDR1 and CDR2 sequences are MNHNS and SASEGT. Trimming removed 8 bases from V and 0 bases from J, with 11 bases in between. The CDR3 region has the DNA TGTGCCAGCGAAGTACGGAACTCCTACGAGCAGTACTTC. It yields the protein CASEVRNSYEQYF.

On this clonotype itself: At one end the junction does not follow the germline gene, possibly because of a read error. The chain links TRBV20-1 to TRBJ1-6; D remains unclear. The germline CDR1 and CDR2 sequences are DFQATT and SNEGSKA (reference sequence). The CDR3 covers 13 residues. The CDR3 nucleotides read TGCAGTCCAGTGAGGTCCTATAATTCACCCCTCCGCTTT. Translating it yields CSPVRSYNSPLRF.

The table lists this clonotype with many counts. The chain links TRBV12-3 or TRBV12-4 to TRBJ2-1, with TRBD2 matching over 12 bases. V shed 2 bases and J 6 bases; nucleotides not matched to a gene: 8. The CDR3 totals 17 residues. This chain's CDR3 is CASSLQTSGRSGNEQFF. For the CDR3, the DNA is TGTGCCAGCAGTTTACAGACTAGCGGGAGATCAGGCAATGAGCAGTTCTTC.

The chain is built from TRBV15 and TRBJ2-7, with D maybe TRBD2 (6 bases). Looked up from germline, CDR1 is LNHNV and CDR2 is YYDKDF (reference sequence). Trimming pared 0 bases from V and 3 bases from J, leaving 9 bases between. CDR3 length equals 14 residues. The CDR3 nucleotides read TGTGCCACCAGCAGAGATGACGGGGGCTACGAGCAGTACTTC. This translates into CATSRDDGGYEQYF.

This clonotype has ten or more counts. The V gene is TRBV20-1, the J gene TRBJ2-4; TRBD2 matches at 7 bases. The CDR3 loop spans 17 amino acids. The germline V gene encodes CDR1 DFQATT and CDR2 SNEGSKA (reference sequence). After removal of 5 bases from V and 0 bases from J, the junction contained 13 bases not matched to a gene. The CDR3 DNA reads TGCAGTGCTCAGGGTTTCACTAGCGAAGGAGCCAAAAACATTCAGTACTTC. This encodes CSAQGFTSEGAKNIQYF.